Listed below are T cell receptor beta chains from one sample, sequenced in a study of shared clonotypes between healthy human individuals. Here immunoSEQ multiplex PCR was the method, and the copy in TCRdb shows in-frame clones only, minus some. The sample yields about 600,000 clones, roughly 95% seen once. The material sequenced was naive CD8+ T cells sorted from blood. The receptor source for this set is a woman in her 30s in good health. CDR3s include the opening cysteine and the closing phenylalanine or tryptophan. Each record gives: CDR3 protein, CDR3 DNA, V gene, J gene, clone size, D gene. A D gene is named only where the DNA matches it firmly. Expanded clones are given a class, and other clones once, few, many or no size at all.

CDR3: CASSDGLAGREQYF; DNA: TGCGCCAGCAGTGATGGACTAGCGGGACGCGAGCAGTACTTC; V: TRBV10-1; J: TRBJ2-7; size: once; D: TRBD2
CDR3: CASSQEWSTNYGYTF; DNA: TGTGCCAGCAGCCAAGAATGGTCTACCAACTATGGCTACACCTTC; V: TRBV4-2; J: TRBJ1-2; size: .; D: .
CDR3: CASSPGEGARAPSGANVLTF; DNA: TGCGCCAGCAGCCCTGGAGAGGGGGCCAGAGCACCCTCTGGGGCCAACGTCCTGACTTTC; V: TRBV5-1; J: TRBJ2-6; size: .; D: TRBD1
CDR3: CSVEDFSAEAFF; DNA: TGCAGCGTTGAAGATTTCAGCGCTGAAGCTTTCTTT; V: TRBV29-1; J: TRBJ1-1; size: .; D: .
CDR3: CAWSTNGGEGEKLFF; DNA: TGTGCCTGGAGCACAAACGGAGGGGAGGGTGAAAAACTGTTTTTT; V: TRBV30; J: TRBJ1-4; size: .; D: .
CDR3: CATSRLPRLAGEPLNEQFF; DNA: TGTGCCACCAGCAGACTCCCCCGGCTAGCGGGCGAACCCCTCAATGAGCAGTTCTTC; V: TRBV15; J: TRBJ2-1; size: .; D: TRBD2
CDR3: CASSFGDGANYGYTF; DNA: TGTGCCAGCAGTTTTGGGGACGGAGCTAACTATGGCTACACCTTC; V: TRBV27; J: TRBJ1-2; size: .; D: .
CDR3: CASSPSGLAYNEQFF; DNA: TGTGCCAGCAGCCCCTCAGGACTAGCGTACAATGAGCAGTTCTTC; V: TRBV5-4; J: TRBJ2-1; size: .; D: TRBD2
CDR3: CASSFAGGAYEQYF; DNA: TGTGCCAGCAGCTTCGCAGGGGGTGCCTACGAGCAGTACTTC; V: TRBV5-4; J: TRBJ2-7; size: .; D: TRBD1
CDR3: CASSHGQTNEQFF; DNA: TGTGCCAGCAGCCACGGACAGACGAATGAGCAGTTCTTC; V: TRBV11-2; J: TRBJ2-1; size: .; D: .
CDR3: CSVRQNTEAFF; DNA: TGCAGTGTGCGGCAGAACACTGAAGCTTTCTTT; V: TRBV20-1; J: TRBJ1-1; size: .; D: .